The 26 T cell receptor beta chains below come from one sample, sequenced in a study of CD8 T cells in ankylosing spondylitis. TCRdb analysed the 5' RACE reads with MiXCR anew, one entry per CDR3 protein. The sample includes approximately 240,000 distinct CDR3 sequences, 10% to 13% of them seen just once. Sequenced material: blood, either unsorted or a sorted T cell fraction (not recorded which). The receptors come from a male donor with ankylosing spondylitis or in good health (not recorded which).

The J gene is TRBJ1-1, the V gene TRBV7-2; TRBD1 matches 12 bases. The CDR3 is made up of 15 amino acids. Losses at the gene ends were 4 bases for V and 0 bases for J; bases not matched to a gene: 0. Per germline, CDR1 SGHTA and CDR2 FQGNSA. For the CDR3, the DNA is TGTGCCAGCAGCTGGGACAGGGGGCTGAACACTGAAGCTTTCTTT. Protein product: CASSWDRGLNTEAFF.

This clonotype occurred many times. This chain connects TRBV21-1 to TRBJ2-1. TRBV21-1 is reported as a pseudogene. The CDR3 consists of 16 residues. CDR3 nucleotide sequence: TGTGCCAGCGGATCTGGGGTGTTGAGCTCCTACAATGAGCAGTTCTTC. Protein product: CASGSGVLSSYNEQFF.

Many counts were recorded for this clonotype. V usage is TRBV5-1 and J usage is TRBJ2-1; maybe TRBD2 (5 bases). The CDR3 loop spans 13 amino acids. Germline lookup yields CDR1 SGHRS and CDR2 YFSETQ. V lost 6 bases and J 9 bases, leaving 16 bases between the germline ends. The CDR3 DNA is TGCGCCAGCACCTGGACGGAGGAAGGTGAGCAGTTCTTC. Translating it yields CASTWTEEGEQFF.

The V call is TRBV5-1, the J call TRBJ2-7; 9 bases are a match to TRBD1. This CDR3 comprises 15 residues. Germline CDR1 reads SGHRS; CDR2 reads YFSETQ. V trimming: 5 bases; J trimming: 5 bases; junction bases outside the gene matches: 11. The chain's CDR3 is CASRSGQGVSNEQYF. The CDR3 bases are TGCGCCAGCAGGTCGGGACAGGGTGTTAGCAACGAGCAGTACTTC.

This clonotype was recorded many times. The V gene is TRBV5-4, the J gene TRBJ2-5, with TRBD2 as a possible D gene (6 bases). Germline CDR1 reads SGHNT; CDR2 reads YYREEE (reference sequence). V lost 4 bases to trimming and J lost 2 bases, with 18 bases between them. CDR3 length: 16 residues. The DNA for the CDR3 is TGTGCCAGCAGCCCCGGGGGAGCCGGGAATCAAGAGACCCAGTACTTC. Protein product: CASSPGGAGNQETQYF.

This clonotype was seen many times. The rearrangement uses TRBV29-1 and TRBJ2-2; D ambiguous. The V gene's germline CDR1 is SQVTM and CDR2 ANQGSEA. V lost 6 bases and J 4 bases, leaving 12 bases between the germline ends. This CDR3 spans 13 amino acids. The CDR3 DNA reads TGCAGCGTCCACACCTTGGGCACCGGGGAGCTGTTTTTT. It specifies CSVHTLGTGELFF.

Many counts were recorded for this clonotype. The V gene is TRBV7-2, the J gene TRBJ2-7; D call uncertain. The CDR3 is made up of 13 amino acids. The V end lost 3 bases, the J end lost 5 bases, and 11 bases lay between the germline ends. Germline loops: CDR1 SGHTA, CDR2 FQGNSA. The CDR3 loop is CASSFRNRDEQYF. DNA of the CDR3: TGTGCCAGCAGCTTCCGGAACCGGGACGAGCAGTACTTC.

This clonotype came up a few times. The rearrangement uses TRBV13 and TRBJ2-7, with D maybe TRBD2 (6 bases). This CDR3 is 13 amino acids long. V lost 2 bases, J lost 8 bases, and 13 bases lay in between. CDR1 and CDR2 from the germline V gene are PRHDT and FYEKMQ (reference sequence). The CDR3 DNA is TGTGCCAGCAGCTTAAGTCAGGGAGGTCAGCAGTACTTC. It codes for CASSLSQGGQQYF.

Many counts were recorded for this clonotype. The CDR3 nucleotides read TGTGCCAGCAGCTTAATGGTGGGGAACACCGGGGAGCTGTTTTTT. The encoded protein is CASSLMVGNTGELFF. V gene TRBV11-2 combines with J gene TRBJ2-2; D is ambiguous. Germline V gene data show CDR1 as SGHAT and CDR2 as FQNNGV. V dropped 2 bases and J dropped 1 base, with 8 bases sitting between them. CDR3 length: 15 amino acids.

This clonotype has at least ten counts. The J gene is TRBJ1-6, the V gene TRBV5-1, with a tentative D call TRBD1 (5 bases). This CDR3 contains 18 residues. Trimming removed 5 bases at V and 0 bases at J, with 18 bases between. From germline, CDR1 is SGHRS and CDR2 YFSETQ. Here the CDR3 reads CASRLGTAPSSYNSPLHF. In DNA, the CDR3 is TGCGCCAGCAGACTGGGGACCGCCCCGAGCTCCTATAATTCACCCCTCCACTTT.

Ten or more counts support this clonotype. CDR3 nucleotide sequence: TGCGCCAGCAACGCAGACGGGGTGAGCTCCTACAATGAGCAGTTCTTC. Its translation is CASNADGVSSYNEQFF. The chain uses TRBV5-1 and TRBJ2-1; possibly TRBD2 for D (5 bases). This CDR3 is 16 amino acids long. Germline CDR1 and CDR2: SGHRS and YFSETQ. V was cut by 6 bases and J by 0 bases, with 16 bases left in between.

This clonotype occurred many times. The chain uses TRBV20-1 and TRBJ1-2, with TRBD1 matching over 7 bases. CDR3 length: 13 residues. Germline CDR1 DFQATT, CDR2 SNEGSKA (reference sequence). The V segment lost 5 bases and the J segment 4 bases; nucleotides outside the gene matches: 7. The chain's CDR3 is CSAFRQGLYGYTF. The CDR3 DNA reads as TGCAGTGCTTTCCGACAGGGACTCTATGGCTACACCTTC.

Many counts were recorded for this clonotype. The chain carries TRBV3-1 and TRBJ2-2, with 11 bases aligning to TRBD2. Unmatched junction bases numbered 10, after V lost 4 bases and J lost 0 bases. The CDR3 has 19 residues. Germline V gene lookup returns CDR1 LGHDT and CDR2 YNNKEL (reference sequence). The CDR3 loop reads CASSPWLAGGRANTGELFF. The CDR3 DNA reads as TGTGCCAGCAGCCCTTGGTTAGCGGGGGGGAGAGCGAACACCGGGGAGCTGTTTTTT.

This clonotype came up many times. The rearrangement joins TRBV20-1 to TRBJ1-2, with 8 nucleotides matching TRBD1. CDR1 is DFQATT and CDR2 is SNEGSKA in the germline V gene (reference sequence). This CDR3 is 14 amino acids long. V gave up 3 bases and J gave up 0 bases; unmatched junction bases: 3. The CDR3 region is CSARDREANYGYTF. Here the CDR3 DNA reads TGCAGTGCTAGGGACAGGGAGGCTAACTATGGCTACACCTTC.

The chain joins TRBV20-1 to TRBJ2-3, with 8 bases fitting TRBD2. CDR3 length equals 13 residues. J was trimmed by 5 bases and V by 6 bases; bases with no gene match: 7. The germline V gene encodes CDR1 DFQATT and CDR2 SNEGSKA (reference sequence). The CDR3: CSARPGGGDTQYF. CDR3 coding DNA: TGCAGTGCCAGGCCGGGAGGGGGAGATACGCAGTATTTT.

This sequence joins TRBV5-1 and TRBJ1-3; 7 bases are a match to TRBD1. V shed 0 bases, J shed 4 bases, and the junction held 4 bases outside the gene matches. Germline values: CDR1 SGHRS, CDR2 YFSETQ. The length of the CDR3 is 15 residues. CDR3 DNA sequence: TGCGCCAGCAGCTTGGGTCAGGGGGACGGAAACACCATATATTTT. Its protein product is CASSLGQGDGNTIYF.

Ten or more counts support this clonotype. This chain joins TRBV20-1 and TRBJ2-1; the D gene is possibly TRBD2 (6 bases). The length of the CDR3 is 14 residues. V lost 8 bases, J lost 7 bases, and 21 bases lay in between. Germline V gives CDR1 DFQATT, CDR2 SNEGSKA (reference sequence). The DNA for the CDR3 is TGCAGTCCACAGGCCCGGCGGGGAAGGAATGAGCAGTTCTTC. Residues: CSPQARRGRNEQFF.

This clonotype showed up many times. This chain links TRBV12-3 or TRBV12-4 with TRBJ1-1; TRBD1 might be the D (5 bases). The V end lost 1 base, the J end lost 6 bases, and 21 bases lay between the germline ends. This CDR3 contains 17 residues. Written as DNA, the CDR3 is TGTGCCAGCAGTTTAGGGGGACGCACCCTTAAAGGCTCTGAAGCTTTCTTT. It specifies CASSLGGRTLKGSEAFF.

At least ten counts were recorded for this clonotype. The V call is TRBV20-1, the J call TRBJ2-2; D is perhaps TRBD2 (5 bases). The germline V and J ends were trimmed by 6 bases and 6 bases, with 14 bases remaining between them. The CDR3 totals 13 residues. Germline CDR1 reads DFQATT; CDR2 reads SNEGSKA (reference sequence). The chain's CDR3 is CSAAPGMSGELFF. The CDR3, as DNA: TGCAGTGCCGCCCCCGGGATGTCCGGGGAGCTGTTTTTT.

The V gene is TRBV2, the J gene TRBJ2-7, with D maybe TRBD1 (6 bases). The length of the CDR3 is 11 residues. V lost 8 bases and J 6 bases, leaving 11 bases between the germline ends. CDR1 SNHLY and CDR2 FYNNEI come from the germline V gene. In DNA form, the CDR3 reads TGTGCCAGCGAGGGGGTCGGCGAGCAGTACTTC. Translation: CASEGVGEQYF.

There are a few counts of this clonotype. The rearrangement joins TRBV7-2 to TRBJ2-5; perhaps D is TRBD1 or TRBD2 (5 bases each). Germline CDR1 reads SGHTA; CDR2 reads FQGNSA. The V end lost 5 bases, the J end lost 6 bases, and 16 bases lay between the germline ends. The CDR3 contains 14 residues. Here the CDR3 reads CASSPRGDGKTQYF. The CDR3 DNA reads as TGTGCCAGCAGCCCCCGTGGGGACGGGAAGACCCAGTACTTC.

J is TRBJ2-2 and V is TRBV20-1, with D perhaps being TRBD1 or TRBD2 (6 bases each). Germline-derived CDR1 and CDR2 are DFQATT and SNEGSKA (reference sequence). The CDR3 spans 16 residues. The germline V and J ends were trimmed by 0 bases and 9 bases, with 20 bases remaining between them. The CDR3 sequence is CSARDRGIQGRRELFF. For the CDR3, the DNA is TGCAGTGCTAGAGATCGCGGGATACAGGGCAGGAGGGAGCTGTTTTTT.

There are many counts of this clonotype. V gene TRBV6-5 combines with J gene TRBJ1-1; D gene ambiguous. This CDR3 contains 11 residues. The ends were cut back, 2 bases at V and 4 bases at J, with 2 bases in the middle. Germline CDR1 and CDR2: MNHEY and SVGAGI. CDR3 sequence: CASSYGTEAFF. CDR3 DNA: TGTGCCAGCAGTTACGGCACTGAAGCTTTCTTT.

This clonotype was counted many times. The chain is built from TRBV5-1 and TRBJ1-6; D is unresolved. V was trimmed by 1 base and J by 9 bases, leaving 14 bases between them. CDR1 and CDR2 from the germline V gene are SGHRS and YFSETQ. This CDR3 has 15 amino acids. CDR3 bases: TGCGCCAGCAGCTTGAATGGCGCCGGGGTTTCACCCCTCCACTTT. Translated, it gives CASSLNGAGVSPLHF.

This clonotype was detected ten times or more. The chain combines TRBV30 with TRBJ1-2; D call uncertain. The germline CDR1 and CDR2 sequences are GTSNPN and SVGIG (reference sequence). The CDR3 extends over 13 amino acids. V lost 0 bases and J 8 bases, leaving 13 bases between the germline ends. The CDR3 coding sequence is TGTGCCTGGAGTGTAAGGGAGTACCAAGGCTACACCTTC. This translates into CAWSVREYQGYTF.

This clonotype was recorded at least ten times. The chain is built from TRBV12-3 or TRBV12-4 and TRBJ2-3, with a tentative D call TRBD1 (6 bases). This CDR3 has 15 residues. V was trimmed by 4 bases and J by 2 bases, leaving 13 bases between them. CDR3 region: CASSSGTSTTDTQYF. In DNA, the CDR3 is TGTGCCAGCAGTTCCGGGACATCGACCACAGATACGCAGTATTTT.